This entry describes one T cell receptor (beta chain). Its target is not known. UMIs and sample barcodes were carried by the TCR alpha and TCR beta cDNA libraries that 5'RACE produced using constant-segment primers. TCRdb reanalysed the 5' RACE reads using MiXCR and keeps one entry per CDR3 protein. The sample carries about 210,000 distinct CDR3 sequences, over 9.5% recorded once. The data stem from a study of T-cell memory formation after mild COVID-19. CDR1 MNHEY and CDR2 SVGAGI come from the germline V gene. Deletions cut 2 bases from V and 4 bases from J, with 14 bases between. The CDR3 spans 15 residues. Study-level results: Contracting CD4+ clones lay largely in CM and EM, with CD8+ ones residing in EMRA.

The TCR comes from a man between 18 and 29 years old who had mild COVID-19 (a few samples of this study predate the infection). Cell type and time point are not known. The chain couples TRBV6-5 to TRBJ1-1; TRBD1 is a possible D gene (5 bases). Specimen: PBMCs or a T cell subset sorted from them (not recorded which). The CDR3 loop reads CASSYGGVGSTEAFF. Here the CDR3 DNA reads TGTGCCAGCAGTTACGGGGGTGTGGGGAGCACTGAAGCTTTCTTT.